This T cell receptor (beta chain) derives from a study of Ad26.COV2.S vaccination and SARS-CoV-2 variants. Study outcomes and limitations: An underestimation of total T cell responses may have resulted from the TCR breadth and depth analyses. Vaccine recipients showed a spike-specific TCR breadth that was higher than in placebo recipients.

The method was immunoSEQ multiplex PCR; TCRdb's version includes in-frame clones alone and lacks a portion of them. This sample has about 400,000 clones; 70% to 90% occur once, and the top ten carry 1.5% to 2%. The CDR3 has 13 residues. V shed 1 base and J 8 bases; nucleotides not matched to a gene: 4. Germline values: CDR1 LGHDT, CDR2 YNNKEL (reference sequence). This clone was seen a single time. Antigen: not known. Treatment specified: roughly 20 received Ad26.COV2.S at low or high dose, single or two shots; about 5 received placebo; per-sample allocation not given. Specimens were obtained on day 63 following the first vaccine or placebo injection.

J is TRBJ1-2 and V is TRBV3-1 (or the pseudogene TRBV3-2), with 7 bases lining up with TRBD1. This sequence was found in a person aged 18-60 years who received the Ad26.COV2.S COVID-19 vaccine or a placebo. The starting material was peripheral blood, obtained in a trial of Ad26.COV2.S vaccine versus placebo. The chain's CDR3 is CASSQGTGAGYTF. The CDR3, as DNA: TGTGCCAGCAGCCAAGGAACAGGGGCCGGCTACACCTTC.